A selection of T cell receptor beta chains follows, all from one sample in a study of blood T cell repertoires in COVID-19. Measured with immunoSEQ multiplex PCR; TCRdb has only the in-frame clones, and not every one. Counted here are 250,000 or so clones, 85% to 90% occurring once; the ten biggest clones make up around 4.6%. The specimen was peripheral blood. Every receptor here comes from a middle-aged woman who had recovered from COVID-19. CDR3s include the opening cysteine and the closing phenylalanine or tryptophan. The D gene is left open where the match is weak. Size tells how often a clone was seen (once, few, many) or the class of an expanded clone, and some rows leave it out.

abundance: NA
v_gene: TRBV7-2
d_gene: NA
j_gene: TRBJ2-3
CDR3nt: TGTGCCAGCAGCTTAGGTACGATGGGAGCAGATACGCAGTATTTT
CDR3aa: CASSLGTMGADTQYF

abundance: NA
v_gene: TRBV5-5
d_gene: TRBD2
j_gene: TRBJ2-3
CDR3nt: TGTGCCAGCAGCAGGACTAGCGGGAGCACAGATACGCAGTATTTT
CDR3aa: CASSRTSGSTDTQYF

abundance: once
v_gene: TRBV6-6
d_gene: NA
j_gene: TRBJ1-2
CDR3nt: TGTGCCAGCACCATACCGGGATCCATCTATGGCTACACCTTC
CDR3aa: CASTIPGSIYGYTF

abundance: NA
v_gene: TRBV7-8
d_gene: TRBD2
j_gene: TRBJ2-1
CDR3nt: TGTGCCAGCAGCAACTCGGCGGGACTAGCGGGATGGGGGCAGTTCTTC
CDR3aa: CASSNSAGLAGWGQFF

abundance: NA
v_gene: TRBV9
d_gene: NA
j_gene: TRBJ2-5
CDR3nt: TGTGCCAGCAGCGTAGCGGACAGAAACCAAGAGACCCAGTACTTC
CDR3aa: CASSVADRNQETQYF

abundance: once
v_gene: TRBV28
d_gene: NA
j_gene: TRBJ2-7
CDR3nt: TGTGCCAGCAGTCCCCCTGGTGGAGTGGGAGGCGAGCAGTACTTC
CDR3aa: CASSPPGGVGGEQYF

abundance: NA
v_gene: TRBV14
d_gene: NA
j_gene: TRBJ1-3
CDR3nt: TGTGCCAGCAGCCAACGGAGCTCTGGAAACACCATATATTTT
CDR3aa: CASSQRSSGNTIYF

abundance: NA
v_gene: TRBV12-3/TRBV12-4
d_gene: NA
j_gene: TRBJ2-2
CDR3nt: TGTGCCAGCAGCCTACTAGACACCGGGGAGCTGTTTTTT
CDR3aa: CASSLLDTGELFF

abundance: NA
v_gene: TRBV6-5
d_gene: NA
j_gene: TRBJ1-1
CDR3nt: TGTGCCAGCAGTCGCAACGGAGGTGGCACTGAAGCTTTCTTT
CDR3aa: CASSRNGGGTEAFF

abundance: NA
v_gene: TRBV4-1
d_gene: NA
j_gene: TRBJ2-5
CDR3nt: TGCGCCAGCAGCCAAGTCACAGCTCAAGAGACCCAGTACTTC
CDR3aa: CASSQVTAQETQYF

abundance: NA
v_gene: TRBV2
d_gene: NA
j_gene: TRBJ2-2
CDR3nt: TGTGCCAGCAACGAGGGTACTAACACCGGGGAGCTGTTTTTT
CDR3aa: CASNEGTNTGELFF

abundance: NA
v_gene: TRBV9
d_gene: TRBD1
j_gene: TRBJ2-1
CDR3nt: TGTGCCAGCAGCGTAGAGACAGGGGGCAATGAGCAGTTCTTC
CDR3aa: CASSVETGGNEQFF

abundance: NA
v_gene: TRBV25-1
d_gene: NA
j_gene: TRBJ2-1
CDR3nt: TGTGCCAGCAGTTTGACAGGCTACAATGAGCAGTTCTTC
CDR3aa: CASSLTGYNEQFF

abundance: NA
v_gene: TRBV4-1
d_gene: NA
j_gene: TRBJ1-5
CDR3nt: TGCGCCAGCAGCCTCGGCAGGGATCAGCCCCAGCATTTT
CDR3aa: CASSLGRDQPQHF

abundance: NA
v_gene: TRBV7-9
d_gene: NA
j_gene: TRBJ2-1
CDR3nt: TGTGCCAGCAGCTTGGGACTGGATTACAATGAGCAGTTCTTC
CDR3aa: CASSLGLDYNEQFF

abundance: NA
v_gene: TRBV6-5
d_gene: NA
j_gene: TRBJ1-2
CDR3nt: TGTGCCAGCAGCCCAAACTTTAACTATGGCTACACCTTC
CDR3aa: CASSPNFNYGYTF

abundance: NA
v_gene: TRBV11-2
d_gene: TRBD2
j_gene: TRBJ2-1
CDR3nt: TGTGCCAGCAGCTTAGTGTCCGGGAGGGGGAATGAGCAGTTCTTC
CDR3aa: CASSLVSGRGNEQFF

abundance: NA
v_gene: TRBV14
d_gene: NA
j_gene: TRBJ2-6
CDR3nt: TGTGCCAGCAGCCGACCGGGAGAGTGGGGCTCTGGGGCCAACGTCCTGACTTTC
CDR3aa: CASSRPGEWGSGANVLTF

abundance: NA
v_gene: TRBV6-5
d_gene: TRBD1
j_gene: TRBJ1-2
CDR3nt: TGTGCCAGCAGTTACTCCGGGACAGGGGTCACCTTC
CDR3aa: CASSYSGTGVTF

abundance: NA
v_gene: TRBV7-9
d_gene: NA
j_gene: TRBJ2-2
CDR3nt: TGTGCCAGCAGCTTCATCGGGAGCGGGACCGGGGAGCTGTTTTTT
CDR3aa: CASSFIGSGTGELFF

abundance: once
v_gene: TRBV3-1/TRBV3-2
d_gene: NA
j_gene: TRBJ2-6
CDR3nt: TGTGCCAGCAGCCAAGCTCGGAGTCCTGGGGCCAACGTCCTGACTTTC
CDR3aa: CASSQARSPGANVLTF

abundance: NA
v_gene: TRBV19
d_gene: NA
j_gene: TRBJ2-2
CDR3nt: TGTGCCAGTACCTTTCGGGGACTTGGAACCGGGGAGCTGTTTTTT
CDR3aa: CASTFRGLGTGELFF

abundance: NA
v_gene: TRBV6-5
d_gene: NA
j_gene: TRBJ2-7
CDR3nt: TGTGCCAGCAGGAACTATAACGAGCAGTACTTC
CDR3aa: CASRNYNEQYF

abundance: NA
v_gene: TRBV6-4
d_gene: TRBD1
j_gene: TRBJ2-5
CDR3nt: TGTGCCAGCAGGAAAAGAAAGGGGGCTGCGGAAGAGACCCAGTACTTC
CDR3aa: CASRKRKGAAEETQYF

abundance: NA
v_gene: TRBV28
d_gene: NA
j_gene: TRBJ1-5
CDR3nt: TGTGCCAGCAGTCCGGATCAGCCCCAGCATTTT
CDR3aa: CASSPDQPQHF

abundance: NA
v_gene: TRBV6-5
d_gene: NA
j_gene: TRBJ1-2
CDR3nt: TGTGCCAGCCCTAGTCCATGGAACTATGGCTACACCTTC
CDR3aa: CASPSPWNYGYTF

abundance: once
v_gene: TRBV2
d_gene: TRBD1
j_gene: TRBJ2-1
CDR3nt: TGTGCCAGCACGGGACAGGGCCAGAATGAGCAGTTCTTC
CDR3aa: CASTGQGQNEQFF

abundance: NA
v_gene: TRBV18
d_gene: TRBD2
j_gene: TRBJ2-5
CDR3nt: TGTGCCAGCTCACTAGCGGGGCTAGAGACCCAGTACTTC
CDR3aa: CASSLAGLETQYF

abundance: NA
v_gene: TRBV19
d_gene: TRBD2
j_gene: TRBJ2-1
CDR3nt: TGTGCCAGTAGTATAGAGGGGACTAGCGGGTACAATGAGCAGTTCTTC
CDR3aa: CASSIEGTSGYNEQFF

abundance: NA
v_gene: TRBV9
d_gene: NA
j_gene: TRBJ2-5
CDR3nt: TGTGCCAGCAGCGGGACAGTACAAGAGACCCAGTACTTC
CDR3aa: CASSGTVQETQYF

abundance: NA
v_gene: TRBV28
d_gene: NA
j_gene: TRBJ1-1
CDR3nt: TGTGCCAGCAGTTTTACAGGGTCGGATGAAGCTTTCTTT
CDR3aa: CASSFTGSDEAFF

abundance: NA
v_gene: TRBV14
d_gene: NA
j_gene: TRBJ2-2
CDR3nt: TGTGCCAGCAGCCTTAGCGTTGGGGAGCTGTTTTTT
CDR3aa: CASSLSVGELFF

abundance: NA
v_gene: TRBV18
d_gene: NA
j_gene: TRBJ1-3
CDR3nt: TGTGCCAGCTCACCGGGACACTCTGGAAACACCATATATTTT
CDR3aa: CASSPGHSGNTIYF

abundance: few
v_gene: TRBV28
d_gene: NA
j_gene: TRBJ1-6
CDR3nt: TGTGCCAGCAGTTTGGGGGGGCAAGGTGATTCACCCCTCCACTTT
CDR3aa: CASSLGGQGDSPLHF

abundance: NA
v_gene: TRBV19
d_gene: NA
j_gene: TRBJ1-1
CDR3nt: TGTGCCAGTAGTATAAGTCGTGTTCAGGGGAGAGGTGAAGCTTTCTTT
CDR3aa: CASSISRVQGRGEAFF

abundance: NA
v_gene: TRBV6-5
d_gene: TRBD1
j_gene: TRBJ2-1
CDR3nt: TGTGCCAGCAGTCAGGGACAGGGACCCTACAATGAGCAGTTCTTC
CDR3aa: CASSQGQGPYNEQFF

abundance: NA
v_gene: TRBV3-1/TRBV3-2
d_gene: TRBD1
j_gene: TRBJ2-1
CDR3nt: TGTGCCAGCAGCCAACTACCACGGACAGGAAATGAGCAGTTCTTC
CDR3aa: CASSQLPRTGNEQFF

abundance: NA
v_gene: TRBV2
d_gene: NA
j_gene: TRBJ2-5
CDR3nt: TGTGCCAGCAGTGAACGACAGTACCAAGAGACCCAGTACTTC
CDR3aa: CASSERQYQETQYF

abundance: NA
v_gene: TRBV19
d_gene: NA
j_gene: TRBJ1-5
CDR3nt: TGTGCCAGTAGTATACAGGGTGGCAATCAGCCCCAGCATTTT
CDR3aa: CASSIQGGNQPQHF

abundance: NA
v_gene: TRBV19
d_gene: TRBD2
j_gene: TRBJ2-5
CDR3nt: TGTGCCAGCAGGACTAGCGGGGGCGGTGAGACCCAGTACTTC
CDR3aa: CASRTSGGGETQYF

abundance: NA
v_gene: TRBV4-2
d_gene: TRBD2
j_gene: TRBJ2-1
CDR3nt: TGTGCCAGCAGCGAGACTAGCGGGGTATCCTACAATGAGCAGTTCTTC
CDR3aa: CASSETSGVSYNEQFF

abundance: NA
v_gene: TRBV6-5
d_gene: NA
j_gene: TRBJ2-6
CDR3nt: TGTGCCAGCAGTTACCAGGGGCCCGGGGCCAACGTCCTGACTTTC
CDR3aa: CASSYQGPGANVLTF

abundance: NA
v_gene: TRBV30
d_gene: NA
j_gene: TRBJ1-2
CDR3nt: TGTGCCTGGAGCGGGAAAAGGGGCTACACCTTC
CDR3aa: CAWSGKRGYTF

abundance: NA
v_gene: TRBV9
d_gene: TRBD1
j_gene: TRBJ1-5
CDR3nt: TGTGCCAGCAGCCCGGGACAGGGGAGCAATCAGCCCCAGCATTTT
CDR3aa: CASSPGQGSNQPQHF

abundance: NA
v_gene: TRBV5-5
d_gene: NA
j_gene: TRBJ2-7
CDR3nt: TGTGCCAGCAGCAAAACAGGGAACGAGCAGTACTTC
CDR3aa: CASSKTGNEQYF

abundance: NA
v_gene: TRBV5-1
d_gene: NA
j_gene: TRBJ1-3
CDR3nt: TGCGCCAGCAGCTTGACAGGGACTGGAAACACCATATATTTT
CDR3aa: CASSLTGTGNTIYF

abundance: NA
v_gene: TRBV7-9
d_gene: NA
j_gene: TRBJ2-2
CDR3nt: TGTGCCAGCAGCCGGGGGTCAGGCGGGGCTCAGAACACCGGGGAGCTGTTTTTT
CDR3aa: CASSRGSGGAQNTGELFF

abundance: NA
v_gene: TRBV7-6
d_gene: TRBD2
j_gene: TRBJ2-3
CDR3nt: TGTGCCAGCAGCTTAGGGACTAGCGGGGGGCCCACAGATACGCAGTATTTT
CDR3aa: CASSLGTSGGPTDTQYF

abundance: NA
v_gene: TRBV2
d_gene: TRBD1
j_gene: TRBJ1-2
CDR3nt: TGTGCCAGCAGTGAGGATACAGGGGAGGCCTACACCTTC
CDR3aa: CASSEDTGEAYTF

abundance: NA
v_gene: TRBV11-3
d_gene: TRBD2
j_gene: TRBJ2-2
CDR3nt: TGTGCCAGCAGCTTAGGGGTAGCGGGAGCCTTGAACACCGGGGAGCTGTTTTTT
CDR3aa: CASSLGVAGALNTGELFF

abundance: NA
v_gene: TRBV6-2/TRBV6-3
d_gene: NA
j_gene: TRBJ2-1
CDR3nt: TGTGCCAGCAGTTACCCCCCAGGGTCAACCGGTAACAATGAGCAGTTCTTC
CDR3aa: CASSYPPGSTGNNEQFF

abundance: NA
v_gene: TRBV5-6
d_gene: NA
j_gene: TRBJ2-5
CDR3nt: TGTGCCAGCAGCTTGGCGGAGACCCAGTACTTC
CDR3aa: CASSLAETQYF

abundance: NA
v_gene: TRBV5-4
d_gene: NA
j_gene: TRBJ2-5
CDR3nt: TGTGCCAGCAGCTCCCCAAAAGAGACCCAGTACTTC
CDR3aa: CASSSPKETQYF